This T cell receptor (beta chain) was recorded in a study of blood T cell repertoires in COVID-19. Study details: Samples representing acute and convalescent COVID-19 were sourced from the United States, Italy and Spain. Nucleic acid was either cDNA or gDNA, and it came from T cells, B-cell-depleted T cells, or PBMCs.

Study processing details: Quantification of nucleated cells was approximated via reference gene primer amplification. TCRdb's table, derived via immunoSEQ multiplex PCR, lists solely in-frame clones and lacks some. For V, J and clone size, that table is used; D and trimming come from the DNA. Here the sample spans 150,000 or so clones, 85% to 90% being singletons. The CDR3 spans 12 residues. The germline V gene has CDR1 MDHEN and CDR2 SYDVKM. Trimming stripped 3 bases from V and 15 bases from J, with 15 bases between. Seattle-derived patients entered the study during active infection and were followed longitudinally.

The sequenced sample was peripheral blood. V is TRBV28 and J is TRBJ2-1; tentative D call: TRBD2 (6 bases). This clonotype was sampled from a woman in her sixties or seventies with COVID-19, enrolled during active disease. The CDR3 region has the DNA TGTGCCAGCAGTTTCTCTGCGGGGATAGGGTTCTTC. The encoded protein is CASSFSAGIGFF.